This entry features one TCR beta chain sequence. No antigen is known for it. The sample belongs to a study of human T cells and chemical hapten exposure. Overall study: Patients received weekly diphenylcyclopropenone doses to the scalp throughout the roughly 23-week study. Whole-study findings and limits: Significantly more large CDR3 similarity clusters were formed by expanded TCRs than by controls.

Time point described: patch test 3, about 24 weeks after DPC sensitization. Treatment specified: therapeutic diphenylcyclopropenone sensitization with weekly scalp DPC. The study enrolled 18 to 70-year-old alopecia patients suitable for DPC. V lost 5 bases to trimming and J lost 6 bases; unmatched junction nucleotides: 13. The length of the CDR3 is 16 residues. CDR1 and CDR2 (germline): MNHEY, SVGEGT. In TCRdb, the RACE reads were re-called with MiXCR into one record per CDR3 protein. The top ten hold around 2.4% of the sample, which has roughly 130,000 distinct CDR3 sequences, over 9% seen once. This chain uses TRBV6-2 or TRBV6-3 with TRBJ1-5; 7 nucleotides match TRBD1. The sequence came from a woman between 50 and 59 years old with alopecia areata. Some clones in this sample may be carry-over from other donors' samples. Sequenced here: whole blood, sampled in connection with sensitization to the hapten diphenylcyclopropenone (DPC). The CDR3 coding sequence is TGTGCCAGCAGTCCTCGACAGGGAGTGTATAGTCAGCCCCAGCATTTT. Amino acids: CASSPRQGVYSQPQHF.